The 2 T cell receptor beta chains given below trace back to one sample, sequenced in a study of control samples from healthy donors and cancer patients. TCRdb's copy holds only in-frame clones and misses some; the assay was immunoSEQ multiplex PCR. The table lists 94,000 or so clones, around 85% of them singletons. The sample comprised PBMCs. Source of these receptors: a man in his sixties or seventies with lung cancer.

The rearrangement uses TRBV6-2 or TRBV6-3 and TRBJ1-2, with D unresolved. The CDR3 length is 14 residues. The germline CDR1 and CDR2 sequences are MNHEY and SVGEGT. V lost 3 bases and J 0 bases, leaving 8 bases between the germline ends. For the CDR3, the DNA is TGTGCCAGCAGTTATGGCACGGCTAACTATGGCTACACCTTC. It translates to CASSYGTANYGYTF.

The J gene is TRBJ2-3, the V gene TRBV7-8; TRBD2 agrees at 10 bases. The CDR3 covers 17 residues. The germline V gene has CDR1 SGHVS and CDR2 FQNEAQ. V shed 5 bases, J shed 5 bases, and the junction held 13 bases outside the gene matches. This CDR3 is CASSVVVAGGGGDTQYF. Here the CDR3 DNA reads TGTGCCAGCAGCGTAGTCGTAGCGGGGGGCGGGGGAGATACGCAGTATTTT.